Each of the 17 T cell receptor beta chains below was sequenced from the same sample in a study of CXCR3-negative and CXCR3-positive naive CD8 T cells. It was by 5' RACE with UMI labels that the TRB cDNA libraries were prepared. Following a re-call of the 5' RACE reads, TCRdb has one entry per CDR3 protein and lacks DNA. This listing includes around 40,000 distinct CDR3 sequences. The sample consisted of memory CD8+ T cells from blood. These receptors came from a human donor in good health. Some clones in this sample may be carry-over from other donors' samples.

The J gene is TRBJ2-2, the V gene TRBV6-5. The CDR3 has 15 amino acids. Looked up from germline, CDR1 is MNHEY and CDR2 is SVGAGI. The CDR3 reads CASSYSTRNTGELFF.

The chain employs TRBV6-6 and TRBJ2-1. Germline loops: CDR1 MNHNY, CDR2 SVGAGI (reference sequence). The CDR3 sequence is 18 residues long. CDR3 residues: CASSPIHSRTQLVYEQFF.

The CDR3 protein is CASSLPGRNTEAFF. The rearrangement links TRBV28 to TRBJ1-1; TCRdb indicates TRBD1, and absent DNA this call remains unverified. CDR3 length equals 14 residues. Germline V gene lookup returns CDR1 MDHEN and CDR2 SYDVKM.

This rearrangement joins TRBV20-1 to TRBJ2-4; TCRdb outputs TRBD1, but without DNA this stays unchecked. Germline V lookup: CDR1 DFQATT, CDR2 SNEGSKA (reference sequence). This CDR3 has 16 residues. The CDR3 here is CSARGWGAVAKNIQYF.

By frequency, this clonotype is medium-sized. CDR3 loop: CASSQVLERPEQYF. This sequence joins TRBV4-3 and TRBJ2-7. Germline CDR1 is LGHNA and CDR2 is YSLEER. The CDR3 has 14 residues.

The CDR3 loop is CASSQRRMGGEQYF. J is TRBJ2-7 and V is TRBV4-3. Germline CDR1 LGHNA, CDR2 YSLEER. The CDR3 loop spans 14 amino acids.

J is TRBJ2-7 and V is TRBV21-1; TCRdb's assignment of TRBD1 cannot be checked, as there is no DNA. TRBV21-1 is given as a pseudogene. The CDR3 loop spans 14 amino acids. The CDR3 sequence: CATAWGQGVYEQYF.

This sequence joins TRBV7-2 and TRBJ2-5. This CDR3 is 14 amino acids long. Germline loops: CDR1 SGHTA, CDR2 FQGNSA. This CDR3 is CASSLGLAGETQYF.

The chain recombines TRBV19 with TRBJ2-7. The CDR3 length is 13 residues. Germline values: CDR1 LNHDA, CDR2 SQIVND (reference sequence). This CDR3 reads CASSSSATYEQYF. The whole variable domain, filled in from reference TRBV19 and TRBJ2-7, reads DGGITQSPKYLFRKEGQNVTLSCEQNLNHDAMYWYRQDPGQGLRLIYYSQIVNDFQKGDIAEGYSVSREKKESFPLTVTSAQKNPTAFYLCASSSSATYEQYFGPGTRLTVT.

The CDR3: CASSYSGTGEAYEQYF. The chain couples TRBV6-5 to TRBJ2-7; TCRdb proposes TRBD1, but this gene call is untestable without DNA. The CDR3 consists of 16 residues. Per the germline V gene, CDR1 is MNHEY and CDR2 is SVGAGI.

This chain joins TRBV20-1 and TRBJ2-7; as DNA is missing, the TRBD1 call by TCRdb cannot be tested. CDR1 is DFQATT and CDR2 is SNEGSKA in the germline V gene (reference sequence). The CDR3 totals 18 residues. The CDR3 reads CSARDWGLAGGEAYEQYF.

The chain combines TRBV7-8 with TRBJ2-7; as DNA is missing, the TRBD1 call by TCRdb cannot be tested. CDR3 size: 13 residues. Per germline, CDR1 SGHVS and CDR2 FQNEAQ. This CDR3 reads CASSSGQTYEQYF.

The chain is built from TRBV9 and TRBJ1-4. Germline V CDR1 and CDR2: SGDLS, YYNGEE. CDR3 length: 15 residues. The CDR3 spells CASSRGGATNEKLFF.

The rearrangement joins TRBV14 to TRBJ2-7; the TRBD1 assignment by TCRdb is unverifiable without DNA. There are 14 residues in the CDR3. CDR1 SGHDN and CDR2 FVKESK come from the germline V gene. The chain's CDR3 is CASSLRDRQYEQYF.

The rearrangement links TRBV21-1 to TRBJ2-1; the TCRdb call, TRBD1, lacks DNA for checking. TRBV21-1 is termed a pseudogene. The CDR3 spans 13 residues. CDR3: CASSPGQGAEQFF.

Here the CDR3 reads CASGRTVNTEAFF. V usage is TRBV4-3 and J usage is TRBJ1-1. Germline values: CDR1 LGHNA, CDR2 YSLEER. The CDR3 sequence is 13 residues long.

The chain joins TRBV7-8 to TRBJ2-1; TCRdb's D gene call, TRBD1, goes unchecked for lack of DNA. CDR3 length equals 11 residues. The germline V gene encodes CDR1 SGHVS and CDR2 FQNEAQ. CDR3: CASSLGGEQFF. The whole variable domain, filled in from reference TRBV7-8 and TRBJ2-1, reads GAGVSQSPRYKVAKRGQDVALRCDPISGHVSLFWYQQALGQGPEFLTYFQNEAQLDKSGLPSDRFFAERPEGSVSTLKIQRTQQEDSAVYLCASSLGGEQFFGPGTRLTVL.